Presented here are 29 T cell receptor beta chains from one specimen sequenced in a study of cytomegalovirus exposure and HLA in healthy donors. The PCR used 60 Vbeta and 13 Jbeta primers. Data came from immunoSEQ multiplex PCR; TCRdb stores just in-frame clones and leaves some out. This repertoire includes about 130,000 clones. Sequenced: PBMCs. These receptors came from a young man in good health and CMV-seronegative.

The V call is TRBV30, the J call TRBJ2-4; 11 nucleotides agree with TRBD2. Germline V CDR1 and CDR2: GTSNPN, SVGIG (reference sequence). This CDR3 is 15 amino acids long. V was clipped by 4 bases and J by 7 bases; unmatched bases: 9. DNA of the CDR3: TGTGCCTGGACCAACTTAGCGGGGGGGCGGAACATTCAGTACTTC. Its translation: CAWTNLAGGRNIQYF.

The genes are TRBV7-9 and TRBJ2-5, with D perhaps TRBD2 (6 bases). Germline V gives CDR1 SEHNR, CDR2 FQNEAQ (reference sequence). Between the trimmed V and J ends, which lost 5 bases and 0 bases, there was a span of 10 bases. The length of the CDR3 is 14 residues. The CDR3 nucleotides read TGTGCCAGCAGCGGCGGGGCGTACCAAGAGACCCAGTACTTC. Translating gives CASSGGAYQETQYF.

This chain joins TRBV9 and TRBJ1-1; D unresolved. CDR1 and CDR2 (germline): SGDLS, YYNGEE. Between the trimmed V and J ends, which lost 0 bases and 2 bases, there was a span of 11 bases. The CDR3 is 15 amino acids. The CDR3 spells CASSVVPGVNTEAFF. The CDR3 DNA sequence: TGTGCCAGCAGCGTAGTCCCAGGTGTTAACACTGAAGCTTTCTTT.

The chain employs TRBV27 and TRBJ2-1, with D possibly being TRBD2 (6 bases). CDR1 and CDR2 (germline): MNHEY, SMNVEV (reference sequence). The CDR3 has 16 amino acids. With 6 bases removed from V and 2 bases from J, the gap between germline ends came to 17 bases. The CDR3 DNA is TGTGCCAGCAGGACGGGCGGGGCAGGGACCTACAATGAGCAGTTCTTC. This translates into CASRTGGAGTYNEQFF.

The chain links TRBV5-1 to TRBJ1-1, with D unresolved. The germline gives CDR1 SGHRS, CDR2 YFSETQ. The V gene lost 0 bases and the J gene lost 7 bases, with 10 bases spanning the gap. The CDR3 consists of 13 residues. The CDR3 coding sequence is TGCGCCAGCAGCTTGGAGATTTCGGGTGAAGCTTTCTTT. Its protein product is CASSLEISGEAFF.

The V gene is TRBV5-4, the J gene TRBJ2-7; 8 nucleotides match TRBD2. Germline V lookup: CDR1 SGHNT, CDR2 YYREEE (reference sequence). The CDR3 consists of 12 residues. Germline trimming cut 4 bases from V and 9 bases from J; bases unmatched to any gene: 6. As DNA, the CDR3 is TGTGCCAGCAGCCCGGGGGGGTTCGGGCAGTACTTC. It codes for CASSPGGFGQYF. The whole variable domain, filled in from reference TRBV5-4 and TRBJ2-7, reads ETGVTQSPTHLIKTRGQQVTLRCSSQSGHNTVSWYQQALGQGPQFIFQYYREEENGRGNFPPRFSGLQFPNYSSELNVNALELDDSALYLCASSPGGFGQYFGPGTRLTVT.

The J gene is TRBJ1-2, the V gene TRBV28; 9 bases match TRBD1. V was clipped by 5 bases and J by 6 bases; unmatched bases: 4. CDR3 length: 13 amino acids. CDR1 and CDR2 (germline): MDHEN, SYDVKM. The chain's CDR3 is CASSRQGVDGYTF. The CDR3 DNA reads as TGTGCCAGCAGTCGACAGGGGGTTGATGGCTACACCTTC.

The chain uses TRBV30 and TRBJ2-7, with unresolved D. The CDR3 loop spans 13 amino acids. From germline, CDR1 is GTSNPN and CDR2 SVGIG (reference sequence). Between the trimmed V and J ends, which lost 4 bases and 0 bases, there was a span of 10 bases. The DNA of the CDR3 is TGTGCCTGGACCCCAGAAAGCTCCTACGAGCAGTACTTC. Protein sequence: CAWTPESSYEQYF. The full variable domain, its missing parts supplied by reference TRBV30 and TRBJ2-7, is SQTIHQWPATLVQPVGSPLSLECTVEGTSNPNLYWYRQAAGRGLQLLFYSVGIGQISSEVPQNLSASRPQDRQFILSSKKLLLSDSGFYLCAWTPESSYEQYFGPGTRLTVT.

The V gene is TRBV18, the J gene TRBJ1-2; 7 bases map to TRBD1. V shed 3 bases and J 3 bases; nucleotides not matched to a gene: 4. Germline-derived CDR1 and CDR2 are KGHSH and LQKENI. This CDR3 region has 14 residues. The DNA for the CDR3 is TGTGCCAGCTCACCTGCAGGGGGAGACTATGGCTACACCTTC. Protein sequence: CASSPAGGDYGYTF.

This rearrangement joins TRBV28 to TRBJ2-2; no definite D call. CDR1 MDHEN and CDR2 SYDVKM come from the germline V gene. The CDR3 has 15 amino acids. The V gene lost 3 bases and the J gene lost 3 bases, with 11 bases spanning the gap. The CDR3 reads CASSLSHSYTGELFF. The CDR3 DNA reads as TGTGCCAGCAGTTTGTCGCACTCATACACCGGGGAGCTGTTTTTT.

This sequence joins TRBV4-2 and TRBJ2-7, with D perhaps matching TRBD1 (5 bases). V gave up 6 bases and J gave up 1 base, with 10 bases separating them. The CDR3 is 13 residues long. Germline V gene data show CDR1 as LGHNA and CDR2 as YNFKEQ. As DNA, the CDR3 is TGTGCCAGCAGTAAAAGGGGATCCTACGAGCAGTACTTC. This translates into CASSKRGSYEQYF.

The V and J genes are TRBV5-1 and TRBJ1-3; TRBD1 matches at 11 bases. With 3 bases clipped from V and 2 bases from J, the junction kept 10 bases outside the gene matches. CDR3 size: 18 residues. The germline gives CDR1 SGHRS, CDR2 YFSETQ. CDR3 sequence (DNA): TGCGCCAGCAGCTGGAGGACAGGGGGCGCGACGGCTGGAAACACCATATATTTT. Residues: CASSWRTGGATAGNTIYF.

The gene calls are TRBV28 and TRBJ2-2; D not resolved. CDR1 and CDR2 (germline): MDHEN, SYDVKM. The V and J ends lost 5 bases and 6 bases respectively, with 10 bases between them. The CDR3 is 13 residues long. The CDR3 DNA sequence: TGTGCCAGCAGTCCGTTTCCCGCCGGGGAGCTGTTTTTT. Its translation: CASSPFPAGELFF. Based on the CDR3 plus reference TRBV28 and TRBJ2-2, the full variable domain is DVKVTQSSRYLVKRTGEKVFLECVQDMDHENMFWYRQDPGLGLRLIYFSYDVKMKEKGDIPEGYSVSREKKERFSLILESASTNQTSMYLCASSPFPAGELFFGEGSRLTVL.

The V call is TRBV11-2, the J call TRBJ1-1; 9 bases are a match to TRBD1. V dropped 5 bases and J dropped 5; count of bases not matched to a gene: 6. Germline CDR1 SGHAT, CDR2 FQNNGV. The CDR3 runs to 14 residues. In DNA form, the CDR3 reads TGTGCCAGCAGCCATAACAGGGGGCTGACTGAAGCTTTCTTT. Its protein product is CASSHNRGLTEAFF. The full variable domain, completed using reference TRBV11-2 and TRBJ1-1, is EAGVAQSPRYKIIEKRQSVAFWCNPISGHATLYWYQQILGQGPKLLIQFQNNGVVDDSQLPKDRFSAERLKGVDSTLKIQPAKLEDSAVYLCASSHNRGLTEAFFGQGTRLTVV.

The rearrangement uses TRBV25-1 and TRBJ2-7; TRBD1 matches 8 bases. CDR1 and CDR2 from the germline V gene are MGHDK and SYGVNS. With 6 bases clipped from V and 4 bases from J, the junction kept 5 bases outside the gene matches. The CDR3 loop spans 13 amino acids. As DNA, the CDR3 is TGTGCCAGCAGCCGGACAGGGTCGTACGAGCAGTACTTC. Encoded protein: CASSRTGSYEQYF.

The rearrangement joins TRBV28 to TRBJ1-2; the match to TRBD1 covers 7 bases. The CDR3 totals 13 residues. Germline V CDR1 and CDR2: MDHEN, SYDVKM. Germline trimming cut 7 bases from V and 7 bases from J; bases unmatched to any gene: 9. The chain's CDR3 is CASNIGQALGYTF. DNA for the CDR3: TGTGCCAGCAACATCGGACAGGCTCTTGGCTACACCTTC.

The DNA of the CDR3 is TGTGCCAGCAGCACGGGGGGACCTAAAAGGGAGACCCAGTACTTC. Its protein product is CASSTGGPKRETQYF. This chain uses TRBV7-9 with TRBJ2-5; 7 bases line up with TRBD2. The CDR3 length is 15 residues. J gave up 5 bases and V 5 bases, and 11 bases lay outside the gene matches. The germline V gene has CDR1 SEHNR and CDR2 FQNEAQ (reference sequence).

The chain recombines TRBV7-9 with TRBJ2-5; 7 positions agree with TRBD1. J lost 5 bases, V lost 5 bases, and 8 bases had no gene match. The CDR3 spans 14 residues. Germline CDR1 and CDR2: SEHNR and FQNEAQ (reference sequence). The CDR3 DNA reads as TGTGCCAGCAGCCTTGACAGGGTTGGGGAGACCCAGTACTTC. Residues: CASSLDRVGETQYF. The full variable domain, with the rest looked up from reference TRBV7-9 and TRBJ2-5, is DTGVSQNPRHKITKRGQNVTFRCDPISEHNRLYWYRQTLGQGPEFLTYFQNEAQLEKSRLLSDRFSAERPKGSFSTLEIQRTEQGDSAMYLCASSLDRVGETQYFGPGTRLLVL.

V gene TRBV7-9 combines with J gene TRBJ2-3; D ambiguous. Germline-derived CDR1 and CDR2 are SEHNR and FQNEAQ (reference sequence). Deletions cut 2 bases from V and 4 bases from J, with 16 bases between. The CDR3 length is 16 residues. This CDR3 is CASSLFNSPSSDTQYF. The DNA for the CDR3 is TGTGCCAGCAGCTTATTTAATAGCCCTAGTTCAGATACGCAGTATTTT.

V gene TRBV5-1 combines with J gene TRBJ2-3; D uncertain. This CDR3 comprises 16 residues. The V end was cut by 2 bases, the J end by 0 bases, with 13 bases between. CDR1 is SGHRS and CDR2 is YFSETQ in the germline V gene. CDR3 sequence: CASSFRTNPSTDTQYF. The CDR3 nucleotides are TGCGCCAGCAGCTTCCGCACAAATCCTAGCACAGATACGCAGTATTTT.

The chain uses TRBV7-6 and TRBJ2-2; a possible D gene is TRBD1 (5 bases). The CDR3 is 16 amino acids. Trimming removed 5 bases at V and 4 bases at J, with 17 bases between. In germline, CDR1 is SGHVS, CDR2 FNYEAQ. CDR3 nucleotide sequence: TGTGCCAGCAGCCCCCCCGGCGGACACTTCACCGGGGAGCTGTTTTTT. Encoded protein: CASSPPGGHFTGELFF.

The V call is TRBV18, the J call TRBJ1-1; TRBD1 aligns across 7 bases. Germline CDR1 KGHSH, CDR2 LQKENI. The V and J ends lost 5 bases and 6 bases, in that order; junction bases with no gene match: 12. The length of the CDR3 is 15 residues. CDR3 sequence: CASSTSTGTEAEAFF. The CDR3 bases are TGTGCCAGCTCAACGTCTACCGGGACAGAGGCTGAAGCTTTCTTT.

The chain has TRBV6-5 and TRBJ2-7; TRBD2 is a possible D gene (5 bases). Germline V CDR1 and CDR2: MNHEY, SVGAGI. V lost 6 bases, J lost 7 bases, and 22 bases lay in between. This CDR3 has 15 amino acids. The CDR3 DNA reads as TGTGCCAGCAGGGAACCAGCGGTCCCCCCGGGGGAGCAGTACTTC. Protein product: CASREPAVPPGEQYF.

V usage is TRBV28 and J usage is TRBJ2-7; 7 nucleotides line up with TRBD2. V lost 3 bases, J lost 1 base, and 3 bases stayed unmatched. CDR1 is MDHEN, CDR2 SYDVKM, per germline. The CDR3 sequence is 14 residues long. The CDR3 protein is CASSLAGRSYEQYF. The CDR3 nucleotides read TGTGCCAGCAGTTTGGCCGGGAGGTCCTACGAGCAGTACTTC. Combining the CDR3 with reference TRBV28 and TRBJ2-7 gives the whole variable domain DVKVTQSSRYLVKRTGEKVFLECVQDMDHENMFWYRQDPGLGLRLIYFSYDVKMKEKGDIPEGYSVSREKKERFSLILESASTNQTSMYLCASSLAGRSYEQYFGPGTRLTVT.

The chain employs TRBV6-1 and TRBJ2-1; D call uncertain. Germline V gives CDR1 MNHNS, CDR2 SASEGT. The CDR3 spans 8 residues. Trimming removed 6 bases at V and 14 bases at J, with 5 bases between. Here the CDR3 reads CASRQKFF. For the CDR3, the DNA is TGTGCCAGCAGGCAGAAGTTCTTC.

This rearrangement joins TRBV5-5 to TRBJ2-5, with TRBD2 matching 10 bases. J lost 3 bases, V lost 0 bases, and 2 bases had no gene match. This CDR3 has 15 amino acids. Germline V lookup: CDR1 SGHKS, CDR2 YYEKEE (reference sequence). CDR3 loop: CASSLVAGGEETQYF. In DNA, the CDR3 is TGTGCCAGCAGCTTGGTAGCGGGAGGCGAAGAGACCCAGTACTTC.

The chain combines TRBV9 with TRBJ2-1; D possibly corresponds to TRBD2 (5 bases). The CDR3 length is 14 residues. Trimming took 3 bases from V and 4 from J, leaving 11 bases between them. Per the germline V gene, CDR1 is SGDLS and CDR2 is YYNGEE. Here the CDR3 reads CASSGTPIYNEQFF. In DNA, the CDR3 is TGTGCCAGCAGCGGGACTCCAATTTACAATGAGCAGTTCTTC. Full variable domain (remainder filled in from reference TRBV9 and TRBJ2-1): DSGVTQTPKHLITATGQRVTLRCSPRSGDLSVYWYQQSLDQGLQFLIQYYNGEERAKGNILERFSAQQFPDLHSELNLSSLELGDSALYFCASSGTPIYNEQFFGPGTRLTVL.

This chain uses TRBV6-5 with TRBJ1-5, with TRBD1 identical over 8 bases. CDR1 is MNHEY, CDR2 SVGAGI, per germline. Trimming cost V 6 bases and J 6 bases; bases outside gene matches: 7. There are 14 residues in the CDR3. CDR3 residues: CASSQGTGRQPQHF. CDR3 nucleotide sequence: TGTGCCAGCAGCCAAGGGACAGGACGTCAGCCCCAGCATTTT.

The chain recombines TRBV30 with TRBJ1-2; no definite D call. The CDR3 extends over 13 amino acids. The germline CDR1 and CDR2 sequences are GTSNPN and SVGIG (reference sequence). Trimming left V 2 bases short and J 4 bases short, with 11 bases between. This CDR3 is CAWSQGGFYGYTF. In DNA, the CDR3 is TGTGCCTGGAGTCAAGGAGGATTCTATGGCTACACCTTC.